Presented here are 29 T cell receptor beta chains from one specimen sequenced in a study of early T cells in non-severe SARS-CoV-2 infection. MiXCR, run by TCRdb on the 5' RACE reads, gives a single entry per CDR3 protein. The sample lists more than 65,000 distinct CDR3 sequences; roughly an eighth were seen once. The sequenced sample consisted of whole blood. Receptors originate from an adult who was a healthcare worker with PCR-confirmed SARS-CoV-2 infection or an uninfected control (not recorded which).

The chain uses TRBV27 and TRBJ2-1, with 10 bases aligning to TRBD2. The CDR3 covers 14 residues. V lost 6 bases, J lost 3 bases, and 2 bases stayed unmatched. Germline-derived CDR1 and CDR2 are MNHEY and SMNVEV (reference sequence). CDR3 sequence: CASRLAGIYNEQFF. In nucleotides, the CDR3 is TGTGCCAGCAGACTAGCGGGAATCTACAATGAGCAGTTCTTC.

In this sample, this clonotype turned up many times. This chain joins TRBV7-8 and TRBJ1-5; no clear D. The CDR3 contains 15 residues. Germline-derived CDR1 and CDR2 are SGHVS and FQNEAQ. Trimming shortened V by 0 bases and J by 4 bases, and 10 bases separated the two germline ends. The CDR3 sequence: CASSLAASTNQPQHF. The CDR3 DNA follows: TGTGCCAGCAGCTTAGCCGCCAGCACAAATCAGCCCCAGCATTTT.

V is TRBV27 and J is TRBJ1-6; 7 bases match TRBD1. CDR3 length: 17 residues. After removal of 4 bases from V and 0 bases from J, the junction contained 6 bases not matched to a gene. Germline CDR1 MNHEY, CDR2 SMNVEV (reference sequence). DNA for the CDR3: TGTGCCAGCAGTTGGGGACAGATCAGCTCCTATAATTCACCCCTCCACTTT. Amino acids: CASSWGQISSYNSPLHF.

This rearrangement joins TRBV6-4 to TRBJ2-3; D is unresolved. V lost 4 bases to trimming and J lost 4 bases, with 9 bases between them. The CDR3 is made up of 13 amino acids. Germline V gives CDR1 MRHNA, CDR2 SNTAGT. As DNA, the CDR3 is TGTGCCAGCAGTGTGGGCTACTCAGATACGCAGTATTTT. Encoded protein: CASSVGYSDTQYF.

This clonotype occurred a few times. This chain joins TRBV7-2 and TRBJ1-3, with D uncertain. CDR1 is SGHTA, CDR2 FQGNSA, per germline. There are 13 residues in the CDR3. Trimming stripped 4 bases from V and 2 bases from J, with 6 bases between. The CDR3 DNA follows: TGTGCCAGCAGCTCGACGACTGGAAACACCATATATTTT. This gives the protein CASSSTTGNTIYF.

This sequence joins TRBV7-2 and TRBJ2-7, with a weak D call TRBD1 (5 bases). Germline V lookup: CDR1 SGHTA, CDR2 FQGNSA. The CDR3 sequence is 13 residues long. The germline V and J ends were trimmed by 1 base and 11 bases, with 15 bases remaining between them. CDR3 amino acids: CASSLGPGQQEYF. The CDR3 DNA is TGTGCCAGCAGCTTAGGTCCAGGGCAGCAGGAGTACTTC.

This chain uses TRBV7-9 with TRBJ2-3, with TRBD2 as a possible D gene (6 bases). CDR1 and CDR2 (germline): SEHNR, FQNEAQ (reference sequence). V lost 5 bases to trimming and J lost 4 bases, with 16 bases between them. The CDR3 consists of 15 residues. CDR3 sequence reads: CASSPDYPRPDTQYF. The CDR3 nucleotides read TGTGCCAGCAGCCCGGACTACCCTCGGCCAGATACGCAGTATTTT.

This clonotype was seen many times. V usage is TRBV29-1 and J usage is TRBJ1-2; D is unclear. The CDR3 is made up of 11 amino acids. The V end lost 6 bases, the J end lost 4 bases, and 9 bases lay between the germline ends. CDR1 and CDR2 from the germline V gene are SQVTM and ANQGSEA. The CDR3: CSVLQLYGYTF. The CDR3 nucleotides read TGCAGCGTCCTCCAGCTCTATGGCTACACCTTC.

The chain employs TRBV5-1 and TRBJ2-3; tentatively, D is TRBD1 (6 bases). The CDR3 extends over 16 amino acids. The V and J ends lost 4 bases and 4 bases respectively, with 19 bases between them. The V gene's germline CDR1 is SGHRS and CDR2 YFSETQ. The CDR3, as DNA: TGCGCCAGCAGCGGTACAGGGATGAAAGGGGCAGATACGCAGTATTTT. It codes for CASSGTGMKGADTQYF.

A few counts support this clonotype. CDR3 in amino acids: CASSLVAVNTGELFF. The CDR3 DNA reads TGTGCCAGCAGCTTAGTGGCGGTTAACACCGGGGAGCTGTTTTTT. The gene calls are TRBV13 and TRBJ2-2; no definite D call. V was pared by 1 base and J by 2 bases, with 8 bases between. The CDR3 is made up of 15 amino acids. Germline V gene lookup returns CDR1 PRHDT and CDR2 FYEKMQ (reference sequence).

There are many counts of this clonotype. V is TRBV11-2 and J is TRBJ2-7; no firm D call. From germline, CDR1 is SGHAT and CDR2 FQNNGV. Trimming stripped 1 base from V and 2 bases from J, with 9 bases between. The length of the CDR3 is 14 residues. The CDR3 protein is CASSLGSGTYEQYF. CDR3 bases: TGTGCCAGCAGCTTAGGTTCCGGTACCTACGAGCAGTACTTC.

This clonotype was found many times. The chain links TRBV5-6 to TRBJ2-2; 10 positions agree with TRBD1. Trimming took 0 bases from V and 2 from J; bases not matched to a gene: 4. Germline CDR1 is SGHDT and CDR2 is YYEEEE. CDR3 length: 17 residues. The CDR3 DNA follows: TGTGCCAGCAGCTTGGGAGACAGGGGGCGTAACACCGGGGAGCTGTTTTTT. Translation gives CASSLGDRGRNTGELFF.

This clonotype was seen repeatedly, ten times or more. The chain has TRBV7-6 and TRBJ2-1; D might be TRBD1 (5 bases). The V end lost 2 bases, the J end lost 0 bases, and 11 bases lay between the germline ends. Germline loops: CDR1 SGHVS, CDR2 FNYEAQ. The CDR3 loop spans 16 amino acids. CDR3 nucleotide sequence: TGTGCCAGCAGCTTACAGGGTACCGGCTCCTACAATGAGCAGTTCTTC. Its protein is CASSLQGTGSYNEQFF.

This clonotype appeared a single time. The chain combines TRBV30 with TRBJ1-2; D gene unclear. Between the trimmed V and J ends, which lost 3 bases and 10 bases, there was a span of 18 bases. The germline CDR1 and CDR2 sequences are GTSNPN and SVGIG (reference sequence). The CDR3 covers 13 residues. The CDR3 DNA follows: TGTGCCTGGAGCCGCGGGGTCCTGGATGACTACACCTTC. This gives the protein CAWSRGVLDDYTF.

This clonotype was seen a single time. The V and J genes are TRBV29-1 and TRBJ1-2; no definite D call. Germline V gene lookup returns CDR1 SQVTM and CDR2 ANQGSEA. This CDR3 region has 10 residues. V shed 1 base and J shed 5 bases, with 2 bases lying between them. In nucleotides, the CDR3 is TGCAGCGTTGAAGGGTATGGCTACACCTTC. Translation gives CSVEGYGYTF.

This clonotype was observed many times. J is TRBJ2-7 and V is TRBV25-1; 8 bases agree with TRBD2. CDR1 MGHDK and CDR2 SYGVNS come from the germline V gene. Trimming at V came to 6 bases and at J to 4 bases, leaving 8 bases not matched to a gene. The CDR3 spans 14 residues. The CDR3 here is CASSSGGAGYEQYF. In nucleotides, the CDR3 is TGTGCCAGCAGCTCGGGGGGGGCCGGATACGAGCAGTACTTC.

The chain's CDR3 is CASYSGTYEQYF. The CDR3 DNA reads TGTGCCAGCTACTCGGGCACCTACGAGCAGTACTTC. The chain employs TRBV6-1 and TRBJ2-7, with D hard to call. The germline V gene has CDR1 MNHNS and CDR2 SASEGT. This CDR3 is 12 amino acids long. The V gene lost 8 bases and the J gene lost 2 bases, with 10 bases spanning the gap.

This clonotype was counted ten times or more. V usage is TRBV10-3 and J usage is TRBJ2-1; either TRBD1 or TRBD2 may supply D (5 bases each). CDR1 ENHRY and CDR2 SYGVKD come from the germline V gene. V was cut by 3 bases and J by 3 bases, with 9 bases left in between. The CDR3 runs to 14 residues. The CDR3 loop reads CAISDRDDYNEQFF. The CDR3 DNA reads TGTGCCATCAGTGACCGGGACGACTACAATGAGCAGTTCTTC.

This clonotype was seen repeatedly, ten times or more. The rearrangement links TRBV11-2 to TRBJ2-7; the D gene is possibly TRBD1 (5 bases). The germline V gene encodes CDR1 SGHAT and CDR2 FQNNGV. Deletions cut 7 bases from V and 0 bases from J, with 10 bases between. This CDR3 region has 13 residues. The CDR3 region is CASTRQPSYEQYF. The CDR3 DNA is TGTGCCAGCACCCGACAGCCCTCCTACGAGCAGTACTTC.

This clonotype was seen repeatedly, ten times or more. CDR3 residues: CASSLDAGGPADTQYF. CDR3 bases: TGTGCCAGCAGCTTAGATGCGGGGGGGCCAGCAGATACGCAGTATTTT. The chain carries TRBV11-2 and TRBJ2-3; 9 bases are a match to TRBD2. CDR3 length: 16 amino acids. Trimming removed 0 bases from V and 4 bases from J; junction bases left unmatched: 5. Germline CDR1 and CDR2: SGHAT and FQNNGV.

The chain links TRBV9 to TRBJ1-6, with D possibly matching TRBD1 (5 bases). The CDR3 is 16 amino acids. Germline V gene sequence: CDR1 SGDLS, CDR2 YYNGEE. V was cut by 4 bases and J by 0 bases, with 11 bases left in between. The CDR3 protein is CASSTPGSSYNSPLHF. The CDR3 DNA sequence: TGTGCCAGCAGCACCCCAGGGAGCTCCTATAATTCACCCCTCCACTTT.

This clonotype turned up a few times. The J gene is TRBJ1-2, the V gene TRBV14; D unclear. Trimming took off 0 bases at V and 8 bases at J, with 22 bases between the two ends. Germline-derived CDR1 and CDR2 are SGHDN and FVKESK. The CDR3 totals 17 residues. Here the CDR3 reads CASSQEIGLPPSIGYTF. Here the CDR3 DNA reads TGTGCCAGCAGCCAAGAAATAGGGCTACCCCCCTCTATCGGCTACACCTTC.

Sample share makes this clonotype medium-sized (0.01 to 0.1%). The chain recombines TRBV11-2 with TRBJ1-5; 7 positions agree with TRBD1. V shed 5 bases, J shed 6 bases, and the junction held 7 bases outside the gene matches. This CDR3 has 14 amino acids. Germline CDR1 and CDR2: SGHAT and FQNNGV. In DNA, the CDR3 is TGTGCCAGCAGCCGCAGGGGGGGGGCTCAGCCCCAGCATTTT. It specifies CASSRRGGAQPQHF.

A word on this clonotype: A read error is possible here, since a much larger clone lies one base away. The chain employs TRBV5-1 and TRBJ2-1; D ambiguous. This CDR3 is 11 amino acids long. CDR1 is SGHRS, CDR2 YFSETQ, per germline. The CDR3, as DNA: TGCGCCAACAGCTTGAGTAATGAGCAGTTCTTC. Its translation is CANSLSNEQFF.

The chain employs TRBV7-2 and TRBJ1-1; D unresolved. Trimming took off 5 bases at V and 4 bases at J, with 8 bases between the two ends. The CDR3 totals 12 residues. Germline CDR1 is SGHTA and CDR2 is FQGNSA. The CDR3 region has the DNA TGTGCCAGCAGCCCGGAGGGCACTGAAGCTTTCTTT. Translation: CASSPEGTEAFF. Supplemented by reference TRBV7-2 and TRBJ1-1, the full variable domain reads GAGVSQSPSNKVTEKGKDVELRCDPISGHTALYWYRQSLGQGLEFLIYFQGNSAPDKSGLPSDRFSAERTGGSVSTLTIQRTQQEDSAVYLCASSPEGTEAFFGQGTRLTVV.

This clonotype was observed a few times. The chain recombines TRBV11-2 with TRBJ1-1; TRBD1 is a possible D gene (5 bases). This CDR3 has 16 amino acids. Trimming took off 0 bases at V and 10 bases at J, with 21 bases between the two ends. Germline loops: CDR1 SGHAT, CDR2 FQNNGV. The CDR3 DNA is TGTGCCAGCAGCTTAGAGGCGGGGTCGGCAGCAGGGATAGCTTTCTTT. The encoded protein is CASSLEAGSAAGIAFF.

This clonotype was counted many times. This sequence joins TRBV5-4 and TRBJ2-7; D ambiguous. V dropped 4 bases and J dropped 3 bases, with 11 bases sitting between them. CDR1 is SGHNT and CDR2 is YYREEE in the germline V gene (reference sequence). This CDR3 comprises 13 residues. The CDR3 DNA is TGTGCCAGCAGCCCCCCTGGAAGCTACGAGCAGTACTTC. It translates to CASSPPGSYEQYF.

This clonotype occurred a few times. The V gene is TRBV19, the J gene TRBJ2-7, with D perhaps matching TRBD1 or TRBD2 (5 bases each). The ends were cut back, 3 bases at V and 1 base at J, with 13 bases in the middle. CDR1 and CDR2 from the germline V gene are LNHDA and SQIVND (reference sequence). This CDR3 comprises 15 residues. Written as DNA, the CDR3 is TGTGCCAGTAGTATTTCGGGGCAGGGATCCTACGAGCAGTACTTC. Its protein product is CASSISGQGSYEQYF.

This clonotype was counted many times. CDR3 sequence: CASSLGSQETQYF. CDR3 DNA: TGCGCCAGCAGCTTGGGGAGCCAAGAGACCCAGTACTTC. This sequence joins TRBV5-1 and TRBJ2-5; D remains ambiguous. Per germline, CDR1 SGHRS and CDR2 YFSETQ. V lost 0 bases and J lost 1, with 4 bases in between. CDR3 length: 13 amino acids.